This T cell receptor (beta chain) was retrieved from a study of blood T cell repertoires in COVID-19. About the research overall: Donors in the United States, Italy and Spain gave samples during acute or convalescent COVID-19. In each case, the material was cDNA or gDNA derived from T cells, B-cell-depleted T cells, or PBMCs.

Per the original data handling: It was from reference gene primer amplification that nucleated cell counts were estimated. Sequencing was performed with immunoSEQ multiplex PCR; in TCRdb, only in-frame clones are kept and a portion is missing. V and J calls and clone size follow that table, whereas D and trimming were derived from the DNA. In the table there are around 120,000 clones, more than 75% of which are singletons. In germline, CDR1 is GTSNPN, CDR2 SVGIG (reference sequence). This CDR3 is 14 amino acids long. The V segment lost 2 bases and the J segment 7 bases; nucleotides outside the gene matches: 7.

The chain employs TRBV30 and TRBJ1-2, with TRBD1 matching 10 bases. This clonotype was sampled from a woman between 70 and 85 years old with acute or convalescent COVID-19. The specimen sequenced was peripheral blood. CDR3 residues: CAWSRGQGYSGYTF. The CDR3 DNA sequence: TGTGCCTGGAGTAGGGGACAGGGGTATAGTGGCTACACCTTC.